These 5 T cell receptor beta chains were all obtained from the same sample, sequenced in a study of blood T cell repertoires in COVID-19 (dated by TCRdb to 2019 to 2021). Libraries were built with the immunoSEQ multiplex PCR assay. Entries here come from immuneACCESS through TCRdb and include only in-frame sequences with V and J called. Some clones fail to appear in such tables; in the studies checked, an unresolved V gene covers under half of the shortfall, and the cause of the remainder is unknown. The sample table holds 250,000 to 350,000 clones, of which about 90% were seen once. The top ten clonotypes cover approximately 7.8% of the sample. The sample comprised peripheral blood. The receptors stem from a woman aged 50 to 60 who had recovered from COVID-19.

This chain joins TRBV18 and TRBJ1-1; 9 nucleotides align to TRBD1. Germline trimming cut 0 bases from V and 5 bases from J; bases unmatched to any gene: 4. The V gene's germline CDR1 is KGHSH and CDR2 LQKENI. The CDR3 consists of 15 residues. DNA of the CDR3: TGTGCCAGCTCACCACCGGGACAGGGTGAGACTGAAGCTTTCTTT. Translating it yields CASSPPGQGETEAFF.

The chain joins TRBV7-2 to TRBJ1-2; 10 bases line up with TRBD1. CDR1 SGHTA and CDR2 FQGNSA come from the germline V gene. Trimming at V came to 1 base and at J to 6 bases, leaving 5 bases not matched to a gene. The CDR3 contains 15 residues. The CDR3 coding sequence is TGTGCCAGCAGCTTAGTTAGGACAGGGGGAGATGGCTACACCTTC. Translation: CASSLVRTGGDGYTF.

The chain's CDR3 is CASSERSTNEKLFF. The CDR3 DNA reads TGTGCCAGCAGTGAAAGGAGTACTAATGAAAAACTGTTTTTT. The rearrangement joins TRBV6-1 to TRBJ1-4; D is unresolved. The CDR3 contains 14 residues. Germline assignment: CDR1 MNHNS and CDR2 SASEGT. The V end was cut by 2 bases, the J end by 2 bases, with 6 bases between.

The table lists this clone with a few counts. The rearrangement joins TRBV5-1 to TRBJ2-7; D call uncertain. V was pared by 0 bases and J by 4 bases, with 11 bases between. This CDR3 spans 14 amino acids. Per the germline V gene, CDR1 is SGHRS and CDR2 is YFSETQ. The CDR3 DNA sequence: TGCGCCAGCAGCTTGGAAGGAGTGGGTTACGAGCAGTACTTC. It translates to CASSLEGVGYEQYF. Full variable domain (rest looked up from reference TRBV5-1 and TRBJ2-7): KAGVTQTPRYLIKTRGQQVTLSCSPISGHRSVSWYQQTPGQGLQFLFEYFSETQRNKGNFPGRFSGRQFSNSRSEMNVSTLELGDSALYLCASSLEGVGYEQYFGPGTRLTVT.

This chain's CDR3 is CASSLEGRKGYTF. DNA for the CDR3: TGTGCCAGCAGTTTAGAGGGTAGGAAGGGCTACACCTTC. This rearrangement joins TRBV28 to TRBJ1-2; D is uncertain. Trimming shortened V by 2 bases and J by 8 bases, and 12 bases separated the two germline ends. Germline CDR1 is MDHEN and CDR2 is SYDVKM. The CDR3 has 13 residues.